The subject of this entry is one T cell receptor beta chain. These data come from a study of blood T cell repertoires in COVID-19. The wider study: T cells, B-cell-depleted T cells, or PBMCs provided the cDNA or gDNA that served as material.

CDR3 length equals 13 residues. Trimming took off 3 bases at V and 1 base at J, with 6 bases between the two ends. Per germline, CDR1 LGHDT and CDR2 YNNKEL (reference sequence). Produced via immunoSEQ multiplex PCR; TCRdb's table is partial and in-frame only. The sample has approximately 220,000 clones; roughly nine tenths are singletons. Clinical histories supplied by participants themselves formed the basis of cohort assignment. The receptor comes from a woman aged 18 to 35 in a cohort exposed to, infected with or recovered from COVID-19 (not recorded which). The rearrangement joins TRBV3-1 (or the pseudogene TRBV3-2) to TRBJ1-1; D is undetermined. Sequencing input: PBMCs or T cells enriched from blood (not recorded which). Here the CDR3 reads CASSQYGNTEAFF. In DNA form, the CDR3 reads TGTGCCAGCAGCCAGTACGGGAACACTGAAGCTTTCTTT.